The clone carrying this T cell receptor beta chain was detected only a few times. Its antigen is unidentified. This sample was included in a study of chemoradiotherapy in HPV16-positive cancers. This CDR3 is 15 amino acids long. The V gene end was trimmed by 2 bases and the J gene end by 6 bases; junction bases not matched to a gene: 8. Germline V gene lookup returns CDR1 MGHDK and CDR2 SYGVNS. Assay used: immunoSEQ multiplex PCR; TCRdb lists only in-frame clones, some missing. The profile shows about 68,000 clones, 88% of them singletons. Study observations and caveats: Only a couple of HPV16-positive patients supplied the functional HPV-specificity definition. HPV-responsive T-cell expansion during chemoradiotherapy was linked to improved recurrence-free survival in HPV16-positive patients.

J is TRBJ2-7 and V is TRBV25-1; 9 positions match TRBD1. The source of this sequence is a human donor with HPV-associated anogenital cancer. The material sequenced was blood, taken from a patient who underwent chemoradiotherapy. CDR3 coding DNA: TGTGCCAGCAGTGAAGGGGACAGGGAGGTTAGCGAGCAGTACTTC. Its translation: CASSEGDREVSEQYF.